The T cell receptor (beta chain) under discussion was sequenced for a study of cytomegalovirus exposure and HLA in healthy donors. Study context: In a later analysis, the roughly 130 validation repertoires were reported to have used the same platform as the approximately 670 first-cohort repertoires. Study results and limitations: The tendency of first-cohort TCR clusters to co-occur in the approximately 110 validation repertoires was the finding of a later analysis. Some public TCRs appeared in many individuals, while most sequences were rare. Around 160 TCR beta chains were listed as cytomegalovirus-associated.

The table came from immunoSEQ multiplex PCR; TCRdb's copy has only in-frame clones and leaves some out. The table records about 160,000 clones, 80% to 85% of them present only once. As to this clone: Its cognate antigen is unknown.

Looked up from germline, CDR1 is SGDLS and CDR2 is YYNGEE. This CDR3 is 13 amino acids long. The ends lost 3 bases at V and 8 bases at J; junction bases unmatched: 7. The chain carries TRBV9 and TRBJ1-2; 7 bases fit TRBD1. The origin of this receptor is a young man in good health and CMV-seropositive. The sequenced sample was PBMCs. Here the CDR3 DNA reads TGTGCCAGCAGCGCCACAGGGGCGGGGGGCTACACCTTC. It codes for CASSATGAGGYTF.